This paragraph covers one TCR beta chain sequence. This clone's antigen is unknown. The input lacks base qualities; no much larger clone sits a single base away. The method behind the library was the immunoSEQ multiplex PCR assay. The multiplex PCR relied on a mix of 60 forward primers for TCR Vbeta segments and 13 reverse primers for TCR Jbeta segments. The CDR3 region of rearranged TCR beta genes was amplified from genomic DNA with a multiplex PCR assay. The amplified TCR beta libraries were sequenced on the Illumina HiSeq System as 87-base-pair reads. The authors' analysis ran thus. In a later analysis, 80 million or so unique TCR beta chains were counted across the 500 to 850 repertoires, and some 10 million of these chains were shared by at least two donors. To remove PCR and sequencing errors, raw reads were error-corrected and collapsed into unique sequences using a nearest-neighbor algorithm that merged closely related sequences. V, D and J gene segments were assigned by aligning CDR3 sequences to IMGT reference sequences. For a sequence to be retained, a match of at least six nucleotides was required to both a V gene segment and a J gene segment. Rearrangements were classified as productive when the CDR3 lacked stop codons and remained in frame with V and J, and all other rearrangements were classified as non-productive. Following IMGT convention, CDR3 was defined as the stretch from the second conserved V-encoded cysteine to the conserved J-encoded phenylalanine. The earlier analysis of about 610 of the donors excluded sequences that lacked an unambiguous match to a single V gene segment. In an earlier analysis of 450 to 750 of the donors, a V segment was called functional when productive rearrangements were above 56.7%, and segregating when the standard deviation between donors exceeded 5%. To diagnose cytomegalovirus status from the catalog of TCR beta chain sequences, a statistical classification framework was built. In a later analysis, V and J genes were assigned by comparing TCR nucleotide sequences against IMGT/GENE-DB human TR gene sequences. In a later analysis, CDR3 sequences and most-parsimonious VDJ recombination scenarios were assigned using the TCRdist pipeline. In a later analysis, each TCR beta chain was defined by its CDR3 amino acid sequence together with its V-gene family, and reads lacking a unique V-gene family were excluded. A later analysis removed 550 to 700 highly shared, low-generation-probability nucleotide sequences to deal with suspected cross-contamination and a sequencing artifact. For each public chain, a later analysis derived a clonal expansion index from normalized ranks of inferred template counts within each repertoire. Generation probabilities in a later analysis came from a VDJ recombination model fitted to out-of-frame rearrangements, and those results were checked against IGoR. A later analysis scored TCR-TCR, TCR-HLA and TCR-CMV co-occurrence with hypergeometric tests, applying a repertoire-size bias correction to TCR pairs. To estimate false discovery rates, a later analysis permuted the HLA or CMV assignments 20 times. A later analysis grouped co-occurring TCRs with DBSCAN, adding TCRdist sequence similarity when clustering within HLA-allele-positive subsets. For co-occurrence clustering, repertoires with fewer than 30,000 or more than 120,000 public chains were excluded, along with 5 or 6 repertoires with anomalous nucleotide sharing. This immuneACCESS table, as held by TCRdb, lists in-frame sequences with V and J called but not all clones. Of the missing ones, under half trace to an unresolved V gene in checked studies; the others have no known cause. D and trimming come from the DNA, and the V and J calls and clone size come from that table. Across this sample there are approximately 120,000 clones, with around three quarters seen only once. The ten largest clonotypes hold around 2% of the sample.

This entry comes from a study of cytomegalovirus exposure and HLA in healthy donors (dated by TCRdb to the late 2010s). Notes on the research overall: An earlier analysis of 587 of the donors reported about 260 Gb of sequence data and around 100 million unique TCR beta sequences obtained from about 200 million T cells. Roughly 300 gigabases of sequencing data and tens of millions of unique TCR sequences were included in an early release covering roughly 600 HLA-typed donors. Of the 398 genotyped donors, approximately 80% were placed in the genetic ancestry cluster associated with self-reported Caucasian donors. The study aimed to test whether cataloging public T cell receptors could reveal signatures of past pathogen exposure. The study used immunosequencing to profile the T cell repertoires of more than 650 subjects and linked those repertoires to cytomegalovirus serostatus. Along with the roughly 610-subject first cohort, a separate validation cohort of over a hundred different subjects was used. High-throughput TCR immunosequencing, statistical association of individual TCRs with disease status, and machine learning were combined to predict cytomegalovirus infection status. To study patterns of TCR occurrence, a later analysis re-analyzed previously published TCR beta repertoires from around 670 donors and added high-resolution HLA genotyping. In the later analysis, no new phenotypic data were used to find candidate immune exposures; instead, reliance was placed on TCR beta sequences and their occurrence across donors. To decide whether each TCR beta V gene segment behaved as functional or pseudogenic, an earlier analysis of fewer than 750 of the donors relied on high-throughput TCR beta sequencing. Donor age, sex, ethnicity and CMV serostatus were compiled together with the repertoire data. A later genetic analysis took genome-wide SNP genotypes for about 65% of the 666 donors and used that subset as a discovery cohort. All discovery cohort repertoires had been generated using a single sequencing platform. HLA typing covered class I and class II loci at four-digit resolution. The number of donors typed differed by locus, with 629-630 for A, B, C, DRB1 and DQB1, 522 for DQA1, over 600 for DPA1, and over 400 for DPB1. Five DR-DQ haplotypes were handled as single units for association and clustering, since linkage in the cohort was strong. On average, about 200,000 unique TCR beta nucleotide sequences were sequenced per donor among 398 genotyped donors of the cohort, with roughly 18% of those sequences being non-productive. What the research found in general, with its limitations: Most TCR sequences were seen in very few donors, while some public TCRs were found in many individuals. The study gave a list of about 170 TCR beta chains associated with cytomegalovirus. Because the 87-base-pair reads could not distinguish some IMGT-functional V segments, including TRBV6-2 and TRBV6-3, those segments were excluded. The classifier was reported to diagnose cytomegalovirus status with high specificity and sensitivity in both the original and validation cohorts. The presence/absence analyses assumed that sequencing depth was roughly uniform across donors, and that assumption may not be true. The cohort was sequenced for TCR beta chains only, and without alpha or paired-chain data the features that could be detected were limited. Compared with equally common non-associated chains, HLA-associated TCR beta chains in a later analysis were more clonally expanded and had lower generation probabilities. A cluster of highly shared sequence variants was judged likely to be a technical artifact of the sequencing pipeline. The only immune exposure information available for the cohort was CMV serostatus. A later genetic analysis reported fewer N-insertions in productive TCRs among donors in an Asian-associated ancestry cluster than the approximately 700-donor mean. An earlier analysis of approximately 570 of the donors showed that most TCR beta V segments appeared in productive rearrangements either about 90% or about 30% of the time, which broadly matched IMGT annotations. Seventeen rarely observed V segments, including chromosome 9 orphons, were excluded from the earlier analysis of almost 600 of the donors because counts were too low. According to a later analysis, TCR association rates differed among HLA loci, with DRB1 alleles showing the most associated TCRs and HLA-C alleles showing the fewest. At a false discovery rate of 0.05, a later analysis linked about 17,000 TCR beta sequences to specific HLA alleles. In vitro tests confirmed that a few of the cytomegalovirus-associated TCR beta chains recognize cytomegalovirus antigens. Because some donors lacked HLA typing at each locus, the association tests relied only on the typed subset. Correlated functional status among segregating V segments might be attributable to linkage disequilibrium, but an unknown experimental factor could not be ruled out. A further reported finding was that TCR beta sequences accurately predicted the HLA-A and HLA-B alleles for most subjects in the first cohort. Most CMV-associated TCR beta chains appeared to be HLA-restricted in a later analysis, and the HLA associations seemed to be driven largely by CMV exposure. In a later genetic analysis, a missense DCLRE1C variant was associated with V-gene and J-gene trimming of TCR beta chains, and the association was replicated in an independent cohort. When HLA alleles, especially DR and DQ, strongly co-occurred, attributing TCR associations to individual alleles was difficult. The authors suggested that the approach could potentially be generalized to other disease states and immunological phenotypes. In a later analysis, several top co-occurrence clusters were reported to appear linked to parvovirus B19, influenza, CMV and Epstein-Barr virus.

V and J are truncated by 1 base and 1 base respectively, leaving an intervening sequence of 16 bases. The germline V gene encodes CDR1 MDHEN and CDR2 SYDVKM. The CDR3 has 17 amino acids, counting the end cysteine and phenylalanine. Of the read, only the CDR3 DNA is kept; its 51 bases are in frame from base 1. The cohort was made up of under 800 healthy bone marrow donors. All cohort members were sampled while nominally healthy, although unrecorded immune exposures were likely present. CMV serostatus was recorded as positive for 250 to 300 and negative for about 50% of the 666 cohort members, whereas no CMV serostatus was recorded for the donor in question. A peripheral blood sample was provided by each donor, and peripheral blood mononuclear cells were used for TCR beta sequencing. Genomic DNA extraction from the blood cell samples was performed with the Qiagen DNeasy Blood Extraction Kit.

The TCR was taken from a human donor in good health. Recombination joined TRBV28 with TRBJ1-1, with the D segment identity uncertain. The specimen sequenced was PBMCs. The CDR3: CASSLFSRTPWNTEAFF. The sequenced DNA is TGTGCCAGCAGTTTATTCTCTCGTACTCCGTGGAACACTGAAGCTTTCTTT. The variable domain in full, with residues beyond the CDR3 obtained from the reference TRBV28 and TRBJ1-1 genes, is DVKVTQSSRYLVKRTGEKVFLECVQDMDHENMFWYRQDPGLGLRLIYFSYDVKMKEKGDIPEGYSVSREKKERFSLILESASTNQTSMYLCASSLFSRTPWNTEAFFGQGTRLTVV.